The next 15 T cell receptor beta chains were all read from a single sample in a study of graft-versus-host responses after intestinal transplantation. Data came from immunoSEQ multiplex PCR; TCRdb stores just in-frame clones and leaves some out. This table has around 96,000 clones, around 90% appearing once. These receptors have no known antigen. Sequencing used unstimulated CD4+ T cells sorted from spleen or lymph node cells, obtained before intestinal transplant. The receptors stem from a human donor who received an intestinal transplant.

This chain connects TRBV6-5 to TRBJ2-1; 7 nucleotides agree with TRBD2. From germline, CDR1 is MNHEY and CDR2 SVGAGI. This CDR3 has 16 residues. The junction had 5 bases not matched to a gene; V was cut back by 1 base and J by 2 bases. The CDR3 loop is CASSYWGGRTYNEQFF. CDR3 bases: TGTGCCAGCAGTTACTGGGGGGGGAGAACCTACAATGAGCAGTTCTTC.

This clone was seen a few times. The chain joins TRBV6-5 to TRBJ1-1; D might be TRBD1 (6 bases). V lost 5 bases to trimming and J lost 4 bases, with 11 bases between them. Per germline, CDR1 MNHEY and CDR2 SVGAGI. The CDR3 is 13 residues long. The CDR3 region is CASSITGFTEAFF. In DNA form, the CDR3 reads TGTGCCAGCAGTATTACAGGGTTCACTGAAGCTTTCTTT.

The rearrangement links TRBV5-1 to TRBJ2-7, with a possible D match to TRBD1 (5 bases). The germline V and J ends were trimmed by 2 bases and 7 bases, with 7 bases remaining between them. Germline V gene sequence: CDR1 SGHRS, CDR2 YFSETQ. The CDR3 has 11 amino acids. DNA for the CDR3: TGCGCCAGCAGCTTAGCAGGGGAGCAGTACTTC. It yields the protein CASSLAGEQYF.

The J gene is TRBJ2-1, the V gene TRBV7-2, with 10 bases fitting TRBD2. Germline trimming cut 5 bases from V and 4 bases from J; bases unmatched to any gene: 8. The germline V gene has CDR1 SGHTA and CDR2 FQGNSA. The CDR3 runs to 16 residues. CDR3 region: CASSLGTSDLYNEQFF. The CDR3 nucleotides read TGTGCCAGCAGCCTCGGGACTAGCGATTTGTACAATGAGCAGTTCTTC.

The V call is TRBV5-1, the J call TRBJ2-3, with no clear D. The germline gives CDR1 SGHRS, CDR2 YFSETQ. This CDR3 is 14 amino acids long. V shed 5 bases and J shed 0 bases, with 10 bases lying between them. The CDR3 DNA follows: TGCGCCAGCAGATCGGGTACTAGCACAGATACGCAGTATTTT. It encodes CASRSGTSTDTQYF.

The J gene is TRBJ1-5, the V gene TRBV6-5; no firm D call. Trimming took 2 bases from V and 4 from J, leaving 6 bases between them. The CDR3 covers 13 residues. CDR1 is MNHEY and CDR2 is SVGAGI in the germline V gene. CDR3 sequence (DNA): TGTGCCAGCAGTTACAGACTGAATCAGCCCCAGCATTTT. It translates to CASSYRLNQPQHF.

V and J are TRBV4-1 and TRBJ2-7; unclear D gene. In germline, CDR1 is MGHRA, CDR2 YSYEKL. CDR3 length: 13 amino acids. V was cut by 0 bases and J by 4 bases, with 7 bases left in between. CDR3 sequence: CASSQDPRYEQYF. Here the CDR3 DNA reads TGCGCCAGCAGCCAAGACCCCCGGTACGAGCAGTACTTC.

The V gene is TRBV6-5, the J gene TRBJ2-7, with D possibly being TRBD2 (5 bases). Trimming left V 8 bases short and J 4 bases short, with 18 bases between. The CDR3 loop spans 14 amino acids. Germline CDR1 MNHEY, CDR2 SVGAGI. CDR3 protein: CASYRGGSPYEQYF. The CDR3 coding sequence is TGTGCCAGCTACCGCGGAGGTTCCCCTTACGAGCAGTACTTC.

The chain employs TRBV18 and TRBJ2-7, with D possibly TRBD1 on 6 matching bases. The ends were cut back, 4 bases at V and 4 bases at J, with 11 bases in the middle. Per the germline V gene, CDR1 is KGHSH and CDR2 is LQKENI. The CDR3 is 13 residues long. CDR3 residues: CASSRGQTYEQYF. CDR3 DNA sequence: TGTGCCAGCTCACGAGGACAGACGTACGAGCAGTACTTC.

CDR3 region: CASSPVSTDTQYF. Here the CDR3 DNA reads TGTGCCAGCAGCCCGGTTAGCACAGATACGCAGTATTTT. This chain uses TRBV5-5 with TRBJ2-3, with unresolved D. Germline CDR1 and CDR2: SGHKS and YYEKEE (reference sequence). V shed 4 bases and J shed 0 bases, with 6 bases lying between them. This CDR3 comprises 13 residues.

CDR3 DNA: TGCGCCAGCAGCCAAGTGGGCAGGGGGAGTTTTAGCACAGATACGCAGTATTTT. It yields the protein CASSQVGRGSFSTDTQYF. The chain has TRBV4-3 and TRBJ2-3, with 7 bases lining up with TRBD1. The CDR3 extends over 18 amino acids. The J segment lost 0 bases and the V segment lost 1 base, leaving 10 bases of the junction unmatched. CDR1 LGHNA and CDR2 YSLEER come from the germline V gene.

This clone was counted a few times. The chain is built from TRBV10-3 and TRBJ1-2; 9 nucleotides line up with TRBD1. V lost 4 bases, J lost 6 bases, and 0 bases stayed unmatched. CDR1 is ENHRY and CDR2 is SYGVKD in the germline V gene. This CDR3 contains 12 residues. For the CDR3, the DNA is TGTGCCATCAGTGGGACAGGGGATGGCTACACCTTC. Protein product: CAISGTGDGYTF.

In the case of this clone: The same CDR3 is also encoded by other DNA sequences in this sample. The CDR3 region has the DNA TGTGCCTGGAGCGTCGACAGGGGATATTCACCCCTCCACTTT. Amino acids: CAWSVDRGYSPLHF. V usage is TRBV30 and J usage is TRBJ1-6; 8 positions agree with TRBD1. Germline V gene data show CDR1 as GTSNPN and CDR2 as SVGIG (reference sequence). This CDR3 contains 14 residues. V lost 3 bases and J lost 8; bases outside the gene matches: 6.

The rearrangement links TRBV4-1 to TRBJ2-1; 8 positions agree with TRBD2. V lost 3 bases to trimming and J lost 0 bases; unmatched junction nucleotides: 10. Germline CDR1 reads MGHRA; CDR2 reads YSYEKL. CDR3 size: 18 residues. The CDR3 loop reads CASSHSTAGETSYNEQFF. The CDR3 nucleotides are TGCGCCAGCAGCCATTCAACAGCGGGGGAGACCTCCTACAATGAGCAGTTCTTC.

The chain joins TRBV10-3 to TRBJ2-3, with a weak D call TRBD2 (5 bases). In germline, CDR1 is ENHRY, CDR2 SYGVKD. This CDR3 is 15 amino acids long. V was pared by 7 bases and J by 2 bases, with 16 bases between. Here the CDR3 reads CAITGSPVHTDTQYF. DNA of the CDR3: TGTGCCATCACTGGGAGTCCCGTACACACAGATACGCAGTATTTT.